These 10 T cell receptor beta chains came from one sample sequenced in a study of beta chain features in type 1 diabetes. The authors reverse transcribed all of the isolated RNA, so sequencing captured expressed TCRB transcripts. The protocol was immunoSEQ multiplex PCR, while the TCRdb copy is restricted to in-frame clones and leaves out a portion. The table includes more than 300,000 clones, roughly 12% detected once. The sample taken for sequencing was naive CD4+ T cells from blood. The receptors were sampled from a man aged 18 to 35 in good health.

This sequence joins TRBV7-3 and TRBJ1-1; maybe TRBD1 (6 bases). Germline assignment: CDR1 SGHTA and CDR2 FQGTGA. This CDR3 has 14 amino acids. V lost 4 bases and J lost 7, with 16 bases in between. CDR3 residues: CASSSQGPRNEAFF. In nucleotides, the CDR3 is TGTGCCAGCAGCTCACAGGGCCCCCGTAATGAAGCTTTCTTT.

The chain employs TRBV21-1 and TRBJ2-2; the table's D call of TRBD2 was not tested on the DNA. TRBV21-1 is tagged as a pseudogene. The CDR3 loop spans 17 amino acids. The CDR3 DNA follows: TGTGCCAGCAGCATGGGACTCAGGGAAGTCGACACCGGGGAGCTGTTTTTT. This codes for CASSMGLREVDTGELFF.

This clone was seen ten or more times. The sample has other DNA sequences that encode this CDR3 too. The CDR3 reads CASSSQGLEQFF. The DNA for the CDR3 is TGTGCCAGCAGCTCACAGGGTTTGGAGCAGTTCTTC. The chain is built from TRBV7-2 and TRBJ2-1, with D perhaps TRBD1 (6 bases). The germline CDR1 and CDR2 sequences are SGHTA and FQGNSA. V lost 4 bases to trimming and J lost 10 bases, with 11 bases between them. The CDR3 has 12 amino acids.

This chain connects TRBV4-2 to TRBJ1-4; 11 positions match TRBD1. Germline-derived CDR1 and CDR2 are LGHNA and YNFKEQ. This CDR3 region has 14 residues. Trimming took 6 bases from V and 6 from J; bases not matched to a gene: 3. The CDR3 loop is CASRDRGPYEKLFF. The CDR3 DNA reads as TGTGCCAGCAGGGACAGGGGGCCATATGAAAAACTGTTTTTT.

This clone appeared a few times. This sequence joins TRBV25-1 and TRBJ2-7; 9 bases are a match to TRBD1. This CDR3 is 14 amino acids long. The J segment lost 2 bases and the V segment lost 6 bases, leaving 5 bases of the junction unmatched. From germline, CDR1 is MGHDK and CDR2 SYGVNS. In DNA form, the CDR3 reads TGTGCCAGCAGCGACAGGGGGTACCCCTACGAGCAGTACTTC. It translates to CASSDRGYPYEQYF.

The CDR3 reads CASSPGQHSNQPQHF. Here the CDR3 DNA reads TGTGCCAGCAGCCCCGGACAGCATAGCAATCAGCCCCAGCATTTT. The V and J genes are TRBV7-9 and TRBJ1-5, with TRBD1 as a possible D gene (6 bases). The CDR3 extends over 15 amino acids. Trimming shortened V by 5 bases and J by 0 bases, and 11 bases separated the two germline ends. Germline assignment: CDR1 SEHNR and CDR2 FQNEAQ (reference sequence).

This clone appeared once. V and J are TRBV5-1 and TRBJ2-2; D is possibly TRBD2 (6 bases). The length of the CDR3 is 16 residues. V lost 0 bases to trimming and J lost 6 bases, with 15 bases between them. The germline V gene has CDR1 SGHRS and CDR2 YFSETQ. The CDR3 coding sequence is TGCGCCAGCAGCTTGGACGGGGGACTGAATCCCGGGGAGCTGTTTTTT. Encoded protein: CASSLDGGLNPGELFF. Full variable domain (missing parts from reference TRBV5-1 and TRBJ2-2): KAGVTQTPRYLIKTRGQQVTLSCSPISGHRSVSWYQQTPGQGLQFLFEYFSETQRNKGNFPGRFSGRQFSNSRSEMNVSTLELGDSALYLCASSLDGGLNPGELFFGEGSRLTVL.

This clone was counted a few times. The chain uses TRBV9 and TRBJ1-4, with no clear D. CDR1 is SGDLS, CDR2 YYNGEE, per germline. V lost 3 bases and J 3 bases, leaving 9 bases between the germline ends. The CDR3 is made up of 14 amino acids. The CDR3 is CASSETNSNEKLFF. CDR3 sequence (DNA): TGTGCCAGCAGCGAGACAAACTCTAATGAAAAACTGTTTTTT.

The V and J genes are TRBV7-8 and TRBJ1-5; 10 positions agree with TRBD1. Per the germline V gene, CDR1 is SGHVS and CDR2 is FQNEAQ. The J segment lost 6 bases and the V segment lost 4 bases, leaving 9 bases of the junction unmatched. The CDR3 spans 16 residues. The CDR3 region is CASSSRRDRGRQPQHF. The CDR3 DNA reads TGTGCCAGCAGCTCCCGCCGGGACAGGGGCCGTCAGCCCCAGCATTTT.

The DNA of the CDR3 is TGTGCCAGCGTCACTAGCGGGTTAAGGGGGCTGTATTTT. Encoded protein: CASVTSGLRGLYF. The chain couples TRBV28 to TRBJ2-3; 9 bases are a match to TRBD2. CDR1 is MDHEN, CDR2 SYDVKM, per germline. The CDR3 length is 13 residues. The junction had 14 bases not matched to a gene; V was cut back by 8 bases and J by 14 bases.